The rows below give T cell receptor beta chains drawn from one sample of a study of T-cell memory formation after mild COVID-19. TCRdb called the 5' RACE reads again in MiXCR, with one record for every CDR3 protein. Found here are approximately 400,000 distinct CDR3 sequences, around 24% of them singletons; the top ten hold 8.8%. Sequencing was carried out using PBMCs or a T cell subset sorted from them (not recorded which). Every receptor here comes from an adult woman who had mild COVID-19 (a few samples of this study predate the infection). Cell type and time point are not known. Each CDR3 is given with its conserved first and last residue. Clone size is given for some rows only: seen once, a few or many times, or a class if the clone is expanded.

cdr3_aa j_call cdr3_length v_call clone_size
CASSLVSVVGGKETQYF TRBJ2-5 17 TRBV11-3 NA
CSATPGTSGRREQYF TRBJ2-7 15 TRBV20-1 NA
CASSSIGLAGGPGELFF TRBJ2-2 17 TRBV12-3/TRBV12-4 NA
CASSLGPDGNEQFF TRBJ2-1 14 TRBV5-1 medium-sized
CASSVEAGGVQETQYF TRBJ2-5 16 TRBV9 NA
CASSQGEARTDTQYF TRBJ2-3 15 TRBV4-3 many
CASSPRTGDNSPLHF TRBJ1-6 15 TRBV18 few
CASSLSGPYGYTF TRBJ1-2 13 TRBV12-3/TRBV12-4 NA
CATSDFLGGLGTDTQYF TRBJ2-3 17 TRBV24-1 few
CASSLSTWGNTEAFF TRBJ1-1 15 TRBV5-1 few
CASKLGYNEQFF TRBJ2-1 12 TRBV2 NA
CASSVAQSSTDTQYF TRBJ2-3 15 TRBV9 NA
CATSRGQRVYEQYF TRBJ2-7 14 TRBV15 NA
CASSPGTSGSQYF TRBJ2-3 13 TRBV7-9 once
CASSSAIPLRGYTF TRBJ1-2 14 TRBV7-9 NA
CASSPPGLAVTDTQYF TRBJ2-3 16 TRBV27 few
CASSPPSGTHLTGELFF TRBJ2-2 17 TRBV7-6 NA
CASSLITGLNTEAFF TRBJ1-1 15 TRBV5-8 few
CASSQDEGYTF TRBJ1-2 11 TRBV3-1 NA
CASSDYRAEAFF TRBJ1-1 12 TRBV9 NA
CASSYQGAMDTEAFF TRBJ1-1 15 TRBV27 NA
CASSLSSGFYEQYF TRBJ2-7 14 TRBV27 NA
CASRNRANTGELFF TRBJ2-2 14 TRBV7-8 NA
CASSPRTSGDQETQYF TRBJ2-5 16 TRBV4-2 few
CASSLAGFVDTQYF TRBJ2-3 14 TRBV7-2 NA
CASSYGGTGNTEAFF TRBJ1-1 15 TRBV6-6 few
CSATDSGNTLNTGELFF TRBJ2-2 17 TRBV20-1 NA
CASSQREWVNEQYF TRBJ2-7 14 TRBV4-1 NA
CSARWVTEAFF TRBJ1-1 11 TRBV20-1 few
CAWSDGHYEQYF TRBJ2-7 12 TRBV30 NA
CSARDPGAGARQFF TRBJ2-1 14 TRBV20-1 many
CASSLRPGQEEAFF TRBJ1-1 14 TRBV3-1 NA
CASRRWGVAYEQYF TRBJ2-7 14 TRBV5-4 NA
CASSYLGAYTGELFF TRBJ2-2 15 TRBV6-2/TRBV6-3 few
CASSLDGLAEQFF TRBJ2-1 13 TRBV7-2 NA
CSVEDPAGGSTNYEQYF TRBJ2-7 17 TRBV29-1 NA
CASRTGDPNEQFF TRBJ2-1 13 TRBV6-6 few
CASSVEGGTDTQYF TRBJ2-3 14 TRBV9 NA
CASSVGAGDPYHEQYF TRBJ2-7 16 TRBV9 NA
CASSLSMRGRGETQYF TRBJ2-5 16 TRBV11-3 NA
CASSSSPWSSGANVLTF TRBJ2-6 17 TRBV7-8 many
CASSGRQSSYEQYF TRBJ2-7 14 TRBV25-1 NA
CASSSLGGGYQETQYF TRBJ2-5 16 TRBV12-3/TRBV12-4 NA
CASKRDRRNTEAFF TRBJ1-1 14 TRBV12-3/TRBV12-4 few
CASSQTGDTQYF TRBJ2-3 12 TRBV7-3 NA
CAWKQSGNTGELFF TRBJ2-2 14 TRBV30 few
CASSWDKGGGNTEAFF TRBJ1-1 16 TRBV5-6 NA
CASRPALAASYEQYF TRBJ2-7 15 TRBV12-3/TRBV12-4 NA
CATSEFEQYF TRBJ2-7 10 TRBV7-9 NA
CASSLRGRAEQYF TRBJ2-7 13 TRBV13 NA
CATSSTGQGALRTGELFF TRBJ2-2 18 TRBV15 NA
CASSPRSSYEQYF TRBJ2-7 13 TRBV7-2 many
CSVTGGDIPQETQYF TRBJ2-5 15 TRBV29-1 few
CATSRRQGGVDEQYF TRBJ2-7 15 TRBV15 many
CSASHGSIEQFF TRBJ2-1 12 TRBV20-1 few